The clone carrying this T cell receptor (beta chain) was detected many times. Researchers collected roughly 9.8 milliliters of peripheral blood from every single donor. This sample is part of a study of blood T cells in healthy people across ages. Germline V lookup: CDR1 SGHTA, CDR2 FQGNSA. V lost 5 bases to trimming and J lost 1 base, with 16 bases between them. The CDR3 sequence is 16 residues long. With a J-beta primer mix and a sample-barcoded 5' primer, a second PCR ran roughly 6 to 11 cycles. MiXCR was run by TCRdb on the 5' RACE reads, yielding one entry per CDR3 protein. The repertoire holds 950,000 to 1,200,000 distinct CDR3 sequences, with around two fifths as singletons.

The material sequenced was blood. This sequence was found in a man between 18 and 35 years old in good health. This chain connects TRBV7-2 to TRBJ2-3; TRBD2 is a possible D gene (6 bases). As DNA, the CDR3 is TGTGCCAGCAGCCCAGCACATGGCGGGGGCACAGATACGCAGTATTTT. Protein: CASSPAHGGGTDTQYF.